Shown below are 9 T cell receptor beta chains from a single sample sequenced in a study of OX40 agonist ivuxolimab in advanced cancers. Measured with immunoSEQ multiplex PCR; TCRdb has only the in-frame clones, and not every one. The repertoire includes 70,000 to 85,000 clones, around 85% of them detected once, and less than 6.5% sits in the top ten. Sequencing used CD4+ or CD8+ T cells sorted from blood, obtained in a trial of the OX40 agonist ivuxolimab. The receptors shown here come from an adult with an advanced solid tumor such as melanoma, head and neck, liver or kidney cancer.

The chain recombines TRBV7-3 with TRBJ2-2, with D perhaps being TRBD1 or TRBD2 (6 bases each). The CDR3 runs to 18 residues. V was clipped by 2 bases and J by 4 bases, with 20 bases between them. CDR1 and CDR2 (germline): SGHTA, FQGTGA. CDR3 nucleotide sequence: TGTGCCAGCAGCTTATATCCCCAGGCGGGACAAGGCACCGGGGAGCTGTTTTTT. Translating it yields CASSLYPQAGQGTGELFF.

The rearrangement joins TRBV10-1 to TRBJ2-3, with 13 nucleotides matching TRBD2. This CDR3 is built from 15 residues. V was pared by 6 bases and J by 3 bases, with 3 bases of the junction left unmatched. Germline CDR1 WNHNN, CDR2 SYGVQD (reference sequence). CDR3 sequence reads: CASSRTSGGTDTQYF. CDR3 DNA: TGCGCCAGCAGCCGGACTAGCGGGGGAACAGATACGCAGTATTTT.

The rearrangement joins TRBV2 to TRBJ1-1, with no clear D. The V gene's germline CDR1 is SNHLY and CDR2 FYNNEI. This CDR3 contains 14 residues. V shed 10 bases and J shed 2 bases, with 17 bases lying between them. The CDR3 is CAIQRFSVNTEAFF. Here the CDR3 DNA reads TGTGCCATCCAAAGGTTTTCGGTTAACACTGAAGCTTTCTTT.

The chain couples TRBV5-1 to TRBJ2-5; maybe TRBD1 (6 bases). Deletions cut 0 bases from V and 5 bases from J, with 14 bases between. This CDR3 contains 15 residues. Germline CDR1 is SGHRS and CDR2 is YFSETQ. The CDR3 sequence is CASSLAQGSRETQYF. The CDR3 region has the DNA TGCGCCAGCAGCTTGGCACAGGGCAGCCGCGAGACCCAGTACTTC.

The rearrangement joins TRBV15 to TRBJ1-2, with TRBD1 identical over 7 bases. Trimming cost V 2 bases and J 4 bases; bases outside gene matches: 7. CDR1 and CDR2 from the germline V gene are LNHNV and YYDKDF (reference sequence). This CDR3 has 15 residues. The CDR3 region has the DNA TGTGCCACCAGCAGACCTCGGGACAGCTTCTATGGCTACACCTTC. It codes for CATSRPRDSFYGYTF.

Written as DNA, the CDR3 is TGTGCCAGCAGCTTGCTAGAGGGAGCCGAGCAGTACTTC. As protein: CASSLLEGAEQYF. This chain joins TRBV5-4 and TRBJ2-7; maybe TRBD2 (5 bases). This CDR3 is built from 13 residues. Per the germline V gene, CDR1 is SGHNT and CDR2 is YYREEE (reference sequence). Trimming pared 1 base from V and 6 bases from J, leaving 11 bases between.

The chain couples TRBV5-6 to TRBJ2-7, with D perhaps TRBD1 or TRBD2 (6 bases each). The V and J ends lost 4 bases and 5 bases respectively, with 25 bases between them. CDR1 and CDR2 from the germline V gene are SGHDT and YYEEEE. CDR3 length: 17 amino acids. The CDR3 reads CASSPTPGVGGVNEQYV. CDR3 bases: TGTGCCAGCAGCCCTACCCCAGGGGTTGGAGGGGTCAACGAGCAGTACGTC.

The chain employs TRBV4-1 and TRBJ2-7, with a weak D call TRBD2 (5 bases). V was pared by 0 bases and J by 7 bases, with 10 bases between. The CDR3 loop spans 13 amino acids. Germline V gene sequence: CDR1 MGHRA, CDR2 YSYEKL. The CDR3 nucleotides read TGCGCCAGCAGCCAAGACCGGGGTGAGGAGCAGTACGTC. It encodes CASSQDRGEEQYV.

The chain combines TRBV5-1 with TRBJ1-1, with a weak D call TRBD1 (5 bases). Trimming stripped 2 bases from V and 4 bases from J, with 9 bases between. The CDR3 totals 13 residues. Germline values: CDR1 SGHRS, CDR2 YFSETQ. The CDR3 DNA follows: TGCGCCAGCAGCTTCTGGGGCGGCACTGAAGCTTTCTTT. Its protein product is CASSFWGGTEAFF. The full variable domain, completed using reference TRBV5-1 and TRBJ1-1, is KAGVTQTPRYLIKTRGQQVTLSCSPISGHRSVSWYQQTPGQGLQFLFEYFSETQRNKGNFPGRFSGRQFSNSRSEMNVSTLELGDSALYLCASSFWGGTEAFFGQGTRLTVV.